Listed here are 27 T cell receptor beta chains from one sample, sequenced in a study of cytomegalovirus exposure and HLA in healthy donors. The PCR contained 60 Vbeta and 13 Jbeta primers. Generated by immunoSEQ multiplex PCR, the TCRdb table keeps only in-frame clones and is missing some. The sample records roughly 110,000 clones, 74% being singletons. Sequenced input: PBMCs. The receptors were sampled from a human donor in good health.

J is TRBJ2-5 and V is TRBV30; D is ambiguous. There are 13 residues in the CDR3. The V gene's germline CDR1 is GTSNPN and CDR2 SVGIG (reference sequence). Between the trimmed V and J ends, which lost 8 bases and 2 bases, there was a span of 15 bases. In DNA form, the CDR3 reads TGTGCCCTGGCCGGAGCATATCAAGAGACCCAGTACTTC. It specifies CALAGAYQETQYF.

The rearrangement links TRBV6-1 to TRBJ1-6; 7 positions agree with TRBD1. Germline CDR1 reads MNHNS; CDR2 reads SASEGT. The CDR3 length is 14 residues. V trimming: 0 bases; J trimming: 9 bases; junction bases outside the gene matches: 2. CDR3 sequence reads: CASSEADRFSPLHF. The CDR3 nucleotides read TGTGCCAGCAGTGAAGCGGACAGGTTTTCACCCCTCCACTTT.

This clone was seen a few times. This rearrangement joins TRBV5-6 to TRBJ2-3; D is undetermined. This CDR3 is built from 11 residues. Trimming stripped 4 bases from V and 6 bases from J, with 6 bases between. Looked up from germline, CDR1 is SGHDT and CDR2 is YYEEEE. The CDR3 sequence: CASSLLDTQYF. Written as DNA, the CDR3 is TGTGCCAGCAGCCTCTTGGATACGCAGTATTTT.

The CDR3 coding sequence is TGTGCCAGTAGTCTACAGGGTGGCACAGATACGCAGTATTTT. Protein sequence: CASSLQGGTDTQYF. The rearrangement uses TRBV19 and TRBJ2-3, with a tentative D call TRBD1 (6 bases). CDR3 length: 14 amino acids. Germline-derived CDR1 and CDR2 are LNHDA and SQIVND (reference sequence). V lost 5 bases and J 1 base, leaving 10 bases between the germline ends.

This chain uses TRBV10-2 with TRBJ1-2; the D is unclear. This CDR3 comprises 13 residues. The V gene lost 3 bases and the J gene lost 2 bases, with 7 bases spanning the gap. The germline V gene has CDR1 WSHSY and CDR2 SAAADI. DNA for the CDR3: TGCGCCAGCAGTGACGAGGGAAACTATGGCTACACCTTC. Protein: CASSDEGNYGYTF.

This clone was found a few times. The chain employs TRBV6-1 and TRBJ1-1; TRBD1 aligns across 8 bases. V was pared by 5 bases and J by 3 bases, with 8 bases of the junction left unmatched. Germline assignment: CDR1 MNHNS and CDR2 SASEGT. The CDR3 extends over 15 amino acids. CDR3: CASSPPPRGHTEAFF. DNA of the CDR3: TGTGCCAGCAGTCCCCCCCCCAGGGGGCACACTGAAGCTTTCTTT.

V and J are TRBV6-5 and TRBJ1-2; possibly TRBD1 for D (5 bases). V dropped 3 bases and J dropped 7 bases, with 12 bases sitting between them. The germline CDR1 and CDR2 sequences are MNHEY and SVGAGI. CDR3 size: 13 residues. The CDR3 DNA reads TGTGCCAGCAGTTATGACAGACTAGGTGGCTACACCTTC. Its translation is CASSYDRLGGYTF.

The V call is TRBV7-9, the J call TRBJ1-5; D is possibly TRBD1 (5 bases). V was cut by 5 bases and J by 0 bases, with 8 bases left in between. The CDR3 is 14 residues long. The V gene's germline CDR1 is SEHNR and CDR2 FQNEAQ (reference sequence). The CDR3 spells CASSPGSSNQPQHF. CDR3 nucleotides: TGTGCCAGCAGCCCAGGGTCTAGCAATCAGCCCCAGCATTTT. The whole variable domain, remainder taken from reference TRBV7-9 and TRBJ1-5, is DTGVSQNPRHKITKRGQNVTFRCDPISEHNRLYWYRQTLGQGPEFLTYFQNEAQLEKSRLLSDRFSAERPKGSFSTLEIQRTEQGDSAMYLCASSPGSSNQPQHFGDGTRLSIL.

The rearrangement uses TRBV6-1 and TRBJ1-6; TRBD1 might be the D (6 bases). CDR3 length: 15 residues. V was pared by 1 base and J by 3 bases, with 7 bases between. Looked up from germline, CDR1 is MNHNS and CDR2 is SASEGT. In DNA form, the CDR3 reads TGTGCCAGCAGTGAAGACAGGGTCTATAATTCACCCCTCCACTTT. Translated: CASSEDRVYNSPLHF.

The gene calls are TRBV7-6 and TRBJ2-4; TRBD1 matches 7 bases. Germline CDR1 reads SGHVS; CDR2 reads FNYEAQ. The CDR3 covers 16 residues. V lost 5 bases and J lost 0; bases outside the gene matches: 7. The CDR3 coding sequence is TGTGCCAGCAGCACCAACAGGGGACGAGCCAAAAACATTCAGTACTTC. It yields the protein CASSTNRGRAKNIQYF.

The V call is TRBV7-8, the J call TRBJ1-2; 7 positions match TRBD1. With 5 bases clipped from V and 0 bases from J, the junction kept 6 bases outside the gene matches. CDR3 length: 15 amino acids. Germline V gene lookup returns CDR1 SGHVS and CDR2 FQNEAQ. The DNA for the CDR3 is TGTGCCAGCAGCCCAAAAGACAGGGCTAACTATGGCTACACCTTC. As protein: CASSPKDRANYGYTF.

The V call is TRBV11-2, the J call TRBJ2-3; 14 positions match TRBD2. Trimming cost V 5 bases and J 7 bases; bases outside gene matches: 11. The germline V gene encodes CDR1 SGHAT and CDR2 FQNNGV. The CDR3 length is 17 residues. CDR3 sequence (DNA): TGTGCCAGCAGCCAAGGACTAGCGGGGGGCCTCCGCAATACGCAGTATTTT. Amino acid sequence: CASSQGLAGGLRNTQYF. The entire variable domain, with the rest obtained from reference TRBV11-2 and TRBJ2-3, is as follows: EAGVAQSPRYKIIEKRQSVAFWCNPISGHATLYWYQQILGQGPKLLIQFQNNGVVDDSQLPKDRFSAERLKGVDSTLKIQPAKLEDSAVYLCASSQGLAGGLRNTQYFGPGTRLTVL.

This clone has just one count. This chain connects TRBV28 to TRBJ1-1; D might be TRBD1 (5 bases). The ends were cut back, 5 bases at V and 10 bases at J, with 17 bases in the middle. The CDR3 contains 13 residues. Looked up from germline, CDR1 is MDHEN and CDR2 is SYDVKM. The CDR3 protein is CASSRVSGGGAFF. As DNA, the CDR3 is TGTGCCAGCAGTAGGGTTAGTGGCGGGGGAGCTTTCTTT. Combining the CDR3 with reference TRBV28 and TRBJ1-1 gives the whole variable domain DVKVTQSSRYLVKRTGEKVFLECVQDMDHENMFWYRQDPGLGLRLIYFSYDVKMKEKGDIPEGYSVSREKKERFSLILESASTNQTSMYLCASSRVSGGGAFFGQGTRLTVV.

The chain carries TRBV5-5 and TRBJ2-7, with 11 bases fitting TRBD1. Germline V lookup: CDR1 SGHKS, CDR2 YYEKEE (reference sequence). The CDR3 sequence is 18 residues long. V lost 3 bases, J lost 7 bases, and 18 bases stayed unmatched. The CDR3 DNA follows: TGTGCCAGCAGCTCTGGGGCCGGGACAGGGGGTTTGTTGAGGGAGCAGTACTTC. Its protein is CASSSGAGTGGLLREQYF.

The rearrangement joins TRBV7-8 to TRBJ2-5; 9 bases line up with TRBD2. J gave up 5 bases and V 3 bases, and 10 bases lay outside the gene matches. The CDR3 has 16 amino acids. Germline V gene lookup returns CDR1 SGHVS and CDR2 FQNEAQ. The CDR3 nucleotides read TGTGCCAGCAGCTTCGACGTTGCGGGGGGGTCCGAGACCCAGTACTTC. Translation: CASSFDVAGGSETQYF.

The gene calls are TRBV5-1 and TRBJ2-2; TRBD2 aligns across 8 bases. J gave up 0 bases and V 6 bases, and 10 bases lay outside the gene matches. The CDR3 spans 17 residues. Germline V gene sequence: CDR1 SGHRS, CDR2 YFSETQ. For the CDR3, the DNA is TGCGCCAGCAACCCATTTAGCGGGGCCGCGAACACCGGGGAGCTGTTTTTT. Its protein is CASNPFSGAANTGELFF.

The chain carries TRBV28 and TRBJ2-7, with 14 bases lining up with TRBD2. V dropped 5 bases and J dropped 3; count of bases not matched to a gene: 3. The germline V gene has CDR1 MDHEN and CDR2 SYDVKM. CDR3 length equals 15 residues. The CDR3 loop reads CASSPGTSGSYEQYF. The CDR3 DNA is TGTGCCAGCAGTCCCGGGACTAGCGGGAGCTACGAGCAGTACTTC.

CDR3 in amino acids: CSVGGSLRDGYTF. The CDR3 nucleotides are TGCAGCGTTGGCGGCAGCCTTCGAGATGGCTACACCTTC. The chain employs TRBV29-1 and TRBJ1-2; D remains unclear. The CDR3 sequence is 13 residues long. Trimming took off 4 bases at V and 6 bases at J, with 15 bases between the two ends. CDR1 is SQVTM and CDR2 is ANQGSEA in the germline V gene.

A single count supports this clone. The CDR3 coding sequence is TGCAGCGTTGACGGGACTAATACGCAGTATTTT. Protein: CSVDGTNTQYF. The chain links TRBV29-1 to TRBJ2-3, with 7 nucleotides matching TRBD2. Germline CDR1 reads SQVTM; CDR2 reads ANQGSEA. This CDR3 has 11 amino acids. Unmatched junction bases numbered 1, after V lost 3 bases and J lost 7 bases.

V usage is TRBV4-2 and J usage is TRBJ2-3; D is unclear. V dropped 0 bases and J dropped 4 bases, with 14 bases sitting between them. The CDR3 totals 16 residues. CDR1 and CDR2 (germline): LGHNA, YNFKEQ. The CDR3 is CASSQDMDRVPDTQYF. The DNA of the CDR3 is TGTGCCAGCAGCCAAGATATGGATCGGGTACCAGATACGCAGTATTTT.

V and J are TRBV19 and TRBJ2-6, with 7 bases fitting TRBD1. With 3 bases clipped from V and 2 bases from J, the junction kept 4 bases outside the gene matches. The CDR3 contains 16 residues. Germline V gene sequence: CDR1 LNHDA, CDR2 SQIVND (reference sequence). CDR3 amino acids: CASSINRGPGANVLTF. CDR3 sequence (DNA): TGTGCCAGTAGTATCAACAGGGGCCCTGGGGCCAACGTCCTGACTTTC.

The V gene is TRBV29-1, the J gene TRBJ2-2; no clear D gene. The CDR3 extends over 16 amino acids. V was trimmed by 3 bases and J by 0 bases, leaving 14 bases between them. The germline CDR1 and CDR2 sequences are SQVTM and ANQGSEA. The CDR3 here is CSVERFQNSNTGELFF. The CDR3 DNA is TGCAGCGTTGAGAGGTTCCAGAACTCGAACACCGGGGAGCTGTTTTTT.

V usage is TRBV6-5 and J usage is TRBJ1-1, with 7 bases identical to TRBD1. CDR3 size: 15 residues. Germline V lookup: CDR1 MNHEY, CDR2 SVGAGI. With V trimmed by 2 bases and J by 4 bases, 7 bases remained unmatched. CDR3 loop: CASSYRQGRGTEAFF. The CDR3 coding sequence is TGTGCCAGCAGTTACCGACAGGGCCGCGGCACTGAAGCTTTCTTT.

This clone was counted a few times. The V call is TRBV5-4, the J call TRBJ2-5; maybe TRBD2 (5 bases). Per germline, CDR1 SGHNT and CDR2 YYREEE (reference sequence). V was pared by 2 bases and J by 1 base, with 12 bases between. The CDR3 sequence is 15 residues long. CDR3 nucleotide sequence: TGTGCCAGCAGCTTTGGGGAGTCTTTCCAAGAGACCCAGTACTTC. Protein product: CASSFGESFQETQYF. Full variable domain (missing parts from reference TRBV5-4 and TRBJ2-5): ETGVTQSPTHLIKTRGQQVTLRCSSQSGHNTVSWYQQALGQGPQFIFQYYREEENGRGNFPPRFSGLQFPNYSSELNVNALELDDSALYLCASSFGESFQETQYFGPGTRLLVL.

This chain connects TRBV6-4 to TRBJ2-1, with a tentative D call TRBD2 (7 bases). Germline values: CDR1 MRHNA, CDR2 SNTAGT. V was shortened by 3 bases and J by 5 bases, with 14 bases between the two germline ends. The CDR3 length is 15 residues. The CDR3 reads CASSEGRGHNNEQFF. The CDR3, as DNA: TGTGCCAGCAGTGAAGGGCGGGGGCACAACAATGAGCAGTTCTTC.

V gene TRBV14 combines with J gene TRBJ2-1; D might be TRBD2 (5 bases). Germline CDR1 is SGHDN and CDR2 is FVKESK. Trimming took 0 bases from V and 6 from J, leaving 15 bases between them. CDR3 length equals 16 residues. The CDR3 DNA is TGTGCCAGCAGCCAAGACTTGTCGCCCGGGATCAATGAGCAGTTCTTC. Protein product: CASSQDLSPGINEQFF.

The chain couples TRBV7-6 to TRBJ1-4; a possible D gene is TRBD1 (5 bases). CDR1 and CDR2 from the germline V gene are SGHVS and FNYEAQ. The V and J ends lost 1 base and 1 base respectively, with 7 bases between them. The CDR3 covers 15 residues. Written as DNA, the CDR3 is TGTGCCAGCAGCTTAGACCAGGGAACTAATGAAAAACTGTTTTTT. This encodes CASSLDQGTNEKLFF. Complete variable domain (other parts from reference TRBV7-6 and TRBJ1-4): GAGVSQSPRYKVTKRGQDVALRCDPISGHVSLYWYRQALGQGPEFLTYFNYEAQQDKSGLPNDRFSAERPEGSISTLTIQRTEQRDSAMYRCASSLDQGTNEKLFFGSGTQLSVL.